This TCR beta chain stems from a study of low-dose radiotherapy and immunotherapy resistance in tumors. Of note for this clonotype: A junction boundary mismatches the germline segment, possibly from a read error.

TRAV- and TRBV-specific primers, spanning alpha and beta chains, primed first-strand cDNA. The PCR that amplified TCRs ran for approximately 18 cycles, relying on a constant-region primer and a V-primer adapter. A single record per CDR3 protein comes from TCRdb applying MiXCR to the reads. The sample yields 95,000 to 100,000 distinct CDR3 sequences, around 20% seen once. Noted time point: after trial treatment. As for treatment: LDRT plus nivolumab, ipilimumab, low-dose cyclophosphamide and aspirin (RACIN trial). From germline, CDR1 is SGDLS and CDR2 YYNGEE. The CDR3 extends over 13 amino acids. The source material was PBMCs, sampled after low-dose radiotherapy plus immunotherapy. The source of this sequence is a male donor with prostate cancer. The chain is built from TRBV9 and TRBJ1-2; 9 bases match TRBD1. As DNA, the CDR3 is TGTGCCAGCAGCCCACCCTGGGGACAGGGCTACTCCTTC. Its protein is CASSPPWGQGYSF.